Sequencing of this T cell receptor (beta chain) was carried out in a study of post-analysis software for immune sequencing data (dated by TCRdb to the mid-2010s). Regarding the study in general: The recorded disease courses included relapsing-remitting, secondary progressive and progressive-relapsing multiple sclerosis, and some patients had no subtype annotation. A subset of samples was prepared in parallel using single-end sample barcoding, then pooled and co-amplified after Illumina adapter ligation. The patient repertoires were set against eleven to twelve previously published healthy control repertoires from donors whose ages ranged from about 6 to 25 years.

CDR1 PRHDT and CDR2 FYEKMQ were looked up in the germline V gene (reference sequence). The CDR3 sequence holds 14 residues, the cysteine and phenylalanine included. The entry retains the CDR3 DNA only, 42 bases that are in frame from base 1. V is clipped by 0 bases and J by 2 bases, and the sequence between their germline boundaries is 8 bases long. To demonstrate the VDJtools post-analysis software, the study profiled TCR beta repertoires from the peripheral blood of around 13 young patients with multiple sclerosis. The multiple sclerosis patients were children and adolescents ranging in age from roughly 6 to 16 years. What the research found in general, with its limitations: Normalized Chao1 diversity was significantly lower in multiple sclerosis patients than controls, suggesting substantial peripheral T-cell clonal expansion. Direct clustering with F measure revealed strong co-clustering of samples prepared in the same batch, which led to a batch-effect correction. Roughly 5 TRBV segments, including TRBV5-6, TRBV5-1 and TRBV20-1, were significantly more frequent in patients than controls. The multiple sclerosis patient group was slightly younger than the control group.

Receptor amplification or capture employed PCR. Sequencing was performed on an Illumina HiSeq 2500. To reduce PCR and sequencing biases, unique molecular identifiers were incorporated into the TCR beta cDNA libraries. Per 1 to 10 million input T cells, 500,000 or so cDNA molecules were obtained, such that each molecule approximated one T cell. The patient libraries were prepared and sequenced using the same protocol as the earlier healthy control dataset. Within a given batch, samples were prepared together, multiplexed and sequenced on the same HiSeq lane. In the paper's pipeline: Raw barcoded reads were processed with MIGEC, and single-read molecular identifier groups were discarded before consensus assembly and CDR3 extraction. VDJtools was used for post-analysis of the clonotype tables, and diversity was normalized by down-sampling every dataset to the size of the smallest sample. In repertoire overlap clustering, CDR3 amino acid sequences, but not nucleotide sequences, were matched to correct batch-related cross-sample contamination. Using fastp at Q25 and MiXCR, TCRdb reprocessed the public reads and kept productive beta chains. Rows merge per CDR3 protein into single entries with the most common DNA and genes. In this record, the V and J calls reflect TCRdb's handling and not the investigators' own analysis. The table for this sample lists hundreds of thousands of distinct CDR3 sequences; roughly 38% of them were counted only once. The leading ten clones occupy around 8% of the sample.

The table lists this clonotype with a few counts. Its antigen is still unknown. Qualities for individual bases were not recorded, and no much larger clone is one base off. The sample was blood. The sequence was collected from a girl aged 2 to 10 with multiple sclerosis. The receptor chain draws on TRBV13 and TRBJ2-7; the D gene identity is not certain. In nucleotide form, the sequence is TGTGCCAGCAGCTTAGGACAGTTCACCTACGAGCAGTACTTC. Translated, this is CASSLGQFTYEQYF.